The 14 T cell receptor beta chains below all came from one sample that was sequenced in a study of T-cell memory formation after mild COVID-19. A single record per CDR3 protein comes from TCRdb applying MiXCR to the 5' RACE reads. The sample has 550,000 to 650,000 distinct CDR3 sequences, 15% to 20% seen once. Sequencing was carried out using PBMCs or a T cell subset sorted from them (not recorded which). The receptors originated from an adult woman who had mild COVID-19 (a few samples of this study predate the infection). Cell type and time point are not known.

There are a few counts of this clonotype. The chain links TRBV20-1 to TRBJ2-1, with 12 positions matching TRBD2. With 7 bases clipped from V and 8 bases from J, the junction kept 6 bases outside the gene matches. CDR1 is DFQATT and CDR2 is SNEGSKA in the germline V gene (reference sequence). The CDR3 runs to 13 residues. In DNA, the CDR3 is TGCAGTGAACTAGCGGGAGGTTCGGATGAGCAGTTCTTC. As protein: CSELAGGSDEQFF.

The chain links TRBV4-2 to TRBJ2-1; possible D gene TRBD1, 5 bases. Deletions cut 5 bases from V and 4 bases from J, with 12 bases between. CDR3 size: 14 residues. Germline CDR1 LGHNA, CDR2 YNFKEQ. The CDR3 region is CASSYETGYNEQFF. CDR3 coding DNA: TGTGCCAGCAGCTACGAAACAGGTTACAATGAGCAGTTCTTC.

This clonotype was counted ten times or more. This sequence joins TRBV12-3 or TRBV12-4 and TRBJ1-1; D uncertain. This CDR3 has 14 residues. V lost 5 bases to trimming and J lost 10 bases, with 20 bases between them. CDR3 coding DNA: TGTGCCAGCAGTCCCCGACGGCGTCGTGAAATAGCTTTCTTT. Amino acids: CASSPRRRREIAFF.

This chain uses TRBV15 with TRBJ2-3, with D perhaps assigned TRBD1 or TRBD2 (5 bases each). CDR1 is LNHNV and CDR2 is YYDKDF in the germline V gene (reference sequence). This CDR3 has 16 residues. Trimming left V 0 bases short and J 3 bases short, with 13 bases between. DNA of the CDR3: TGTGCCACCAGCAGAGATCTCGAGGGACCAACAGATACGCAGTATTTT. The encoded protein is CATSRDLEGPTDTQYF. Full variable domain (outside the CDR3, taken from reference TRBV15 and TRBJ2-3): DAMVIQNPRYQVTQFGKPVTLSCSQTLNHNVMYWYQQKSSQAPKLLFHYYDKDFNNEADTPDNFQSRRPNTSFCFLDIRSPGLGDTAMYLCATSRDLEGPTDTQYFGPGTRLTVL.

This clonotype was detected only a few times. The V gene is TRBV9, the J gene TRBJ2-3; tentatively, D is TRBD2 (6 bases). V lost 0 bases, J lost 2 bases, and 10 bases lay in between. The CDR3 has 15 residues. Looked up from germline, CDR1 is SGDLS and CDR2 is YYNGEE. DNA of the CDR3: TGTGCCAGCAGCGTAGTAGGGGACTTCACAGATACGCAGTATTTT. It specifies CASSVVGDFTDTQYF.

In this sample, this clonotype turned up a few times. This chain connects TRBV20-1 to TRBJ1-2; D gene unclear. CDR3 length: 11 residues. In germline, CDR1 is DFQATT, CDR2 SNEGSKA (reference sequence). V was shortened by 3 bases and J by 14 bases, with 16 bases between the two germline ends. The CDR3, as DNA: TGCAGTGCTAGGTTTGCAGGTGCCATTACCTTC. Amino acid sequence: CSARFAGAITF.

A few counts support this clonotype. The CDR3 DNA sequence: TGTGCCAGCACCCCCGGGGAGGGCCTATTCAATGAGCAGTTCTTC. This gives the protein CASTPGEGLFNEQFF. V is TRBV7-9 and J is TRBJ2-1; 7 bases agree with TRBD2. The CDR3 length is 15 residues. In germline, CDR1 is SEHNR, CDR2 FQNEAQ (reference sequence). The V gene end was trimmed by 7 bases and the J gene end by 6 bases; junction bases not matched to a gene: 12.

The chain employs TRBV6-1 and TRBJ2-7; the D is unclear. V shed 8 bases and J shed 2 bases, with 7 bases lying between them. Germline V gene lookup returns CDR1 MNHNS and CDR2 SASEGT. The CDR3 has 11 residues. The CDR3 bases are TGTGCCAGCGCCGCGGCCTACGAGCAGTACTTC. Amino acid sequence: CASAAAYEQYF.

The chain employs TRBV11-3 and TRBJ2-1, with TRBD2 matching 11 bases. The J segment lost 9 bases and the V segment lost 5 bases, leaving 6 bases of the junction unmatched. CDR1 SGHNT and CDR2 YENEEA come from the germline V gene. This CDR3 is built from 14 residues. CDR3 coding DNA: TGTGCCAGCAGCCCTAGGACTAGCGGGCCTGAGCAGTTCTTC. Protein sequence: CASSPRTSGPEQFF.

This rearrangement joins TRBV7-9 to TRBJ2-7; 11 bases fit TRBD1. Trimming cost V 5 bases and J 2 bases; bases outside gene matches: 2. Germline values: CDR1 SEHNR, CDR2 FQNEAQ (reference sequence). The CDR3 loop spans 14 amino acids. The CDR3 region is CASSGQGATYEQYF. The DNA of the CDR3 is TGTGCCAGCAGCGGACAGGGGGCCACCTACGAGCAGTACTTC.

This chain links TRBV7-9 with TRBJ1-5; D unclear. V lost 4 bases, J lost 0 bases, and 10 bases lay in between. The germline V gene encodes CDR1 SEHNR and CDR2 FQNEAQ (reference sequence). The CDR3 is 15 amino acids. The CDR3 DNA sequence: TGTGCCAGCAGCTCTACAGCTAATAGCAATCAGCCCCAGCATTTT. Translating gives CASSSTANSNQPQHF.

The chain couples TRBV4-3 to TRBJ2-1; D is ambiguous. V was pared by 0 bases and J by 11 bases, with 20 bases between. Germline loops: CDR1 LGHNA, CDR2 YSLEER. This CDR3 comprises 16 residues. The CDR3 is CASSQDEWVQEIQQFF. DNA for the CDR3: TGCGCCAGCAGCCAAGATGAGTGGGTGCAAGAGATCCAGCAGTTCTTC.

This clonotype was detected ten times or more. This rearrangement joins TRBV27 to TRBJ1-2; TRBD1 aligns across 11 bases. J lost 8 bases, V lost 6 bases, and 5 bases had no gene match. The V gene's germline CDR1 is MNHEY and CDR2 SMNVEV (reference sequence). The CDR3 consists of 13 residues. CDR3 in amino acids: CASSLGTGGGYTF. In DNA form, the CDR3 reads TGTGCCAGCAGCTTAGGGACAGGGGGGGGCTACACCTTC.

This sequence joins TRBV2 and TRBJ2-1; 9 bases match TRBD1. This CDR3 is 17 amino acids long. Germline-derived CDR1 and CDR2 are SNHLY and FYNNEI. Trimming at V came to 6 bases and at J to 4 bases, leaving 13 bases not matched to a gene. CDR3 nucleotides: TGTGCCAGCAGGGGGCTCGTCCCGGGACAGGGTTACAATGAGCAGTTCTTC. This sequence encodes CASRGLVPGQGYNEQFF.